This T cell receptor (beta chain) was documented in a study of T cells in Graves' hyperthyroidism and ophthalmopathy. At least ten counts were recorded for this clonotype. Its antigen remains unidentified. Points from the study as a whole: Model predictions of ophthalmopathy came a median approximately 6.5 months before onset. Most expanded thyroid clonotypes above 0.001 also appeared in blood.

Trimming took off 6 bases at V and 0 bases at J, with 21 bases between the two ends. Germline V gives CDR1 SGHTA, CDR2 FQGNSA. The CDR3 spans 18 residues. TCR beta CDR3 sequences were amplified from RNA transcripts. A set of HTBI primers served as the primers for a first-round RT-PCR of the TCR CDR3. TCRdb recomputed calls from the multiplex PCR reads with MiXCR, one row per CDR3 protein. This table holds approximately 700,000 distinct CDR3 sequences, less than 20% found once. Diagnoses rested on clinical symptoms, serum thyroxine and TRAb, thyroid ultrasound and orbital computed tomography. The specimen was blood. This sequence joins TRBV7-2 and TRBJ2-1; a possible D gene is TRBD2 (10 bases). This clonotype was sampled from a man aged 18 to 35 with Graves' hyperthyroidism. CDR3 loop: CASRTGGASGSSYNEQFF. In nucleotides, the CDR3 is TGTGCCAGCAGGACAGGGGGGGCTAGCGGGAGCTCCTACAATGAGCAGTTCTTC.